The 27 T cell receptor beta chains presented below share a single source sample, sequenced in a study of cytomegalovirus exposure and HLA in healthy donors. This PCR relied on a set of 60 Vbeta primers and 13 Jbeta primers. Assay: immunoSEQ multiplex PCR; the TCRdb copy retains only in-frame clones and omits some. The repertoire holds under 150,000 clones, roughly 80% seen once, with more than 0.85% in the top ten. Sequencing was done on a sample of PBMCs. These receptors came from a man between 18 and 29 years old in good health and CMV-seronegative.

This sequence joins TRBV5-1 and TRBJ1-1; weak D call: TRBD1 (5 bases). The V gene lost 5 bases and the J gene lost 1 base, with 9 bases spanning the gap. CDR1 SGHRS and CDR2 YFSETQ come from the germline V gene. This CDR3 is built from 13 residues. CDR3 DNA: TGCGCCAGCAGTTACGGGGGGAACACTGAAGCTTTCTTT. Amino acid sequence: CASSYGGNTEAFF.

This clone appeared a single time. For the CDR3, the DNA is TGTGCCAGTAGTATCAGGGGGCGTGCAACTAATGAAAAACTGTTTTTT. Its translation: CASSIRGRATNEKLFF. The chain links TRBV19 to TRBJ1-4; 8 bases map to TRBD1. Germline CDR1 and CDR2: LNHDA and SQIVND (reference sequence). V was clipped by 3 bases and J by 0 bases; unmatched bases: 3. This CDR3 contains 16 residues.

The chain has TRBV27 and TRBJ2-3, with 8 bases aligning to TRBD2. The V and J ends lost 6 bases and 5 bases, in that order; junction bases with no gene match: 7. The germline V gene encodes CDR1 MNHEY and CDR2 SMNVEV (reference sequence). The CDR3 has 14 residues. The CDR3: CASRSSGGGDTQYF. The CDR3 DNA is TGTGCCAGCAGGTCCTCCGGGGGGGGAGATACGCAGTATTTT.

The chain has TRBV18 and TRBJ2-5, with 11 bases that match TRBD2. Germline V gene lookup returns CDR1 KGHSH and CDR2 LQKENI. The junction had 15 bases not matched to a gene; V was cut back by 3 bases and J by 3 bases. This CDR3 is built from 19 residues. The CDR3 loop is CASSPLAGGLSSEKETQYF. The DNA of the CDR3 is TGTGCCAGCTCACCCCTAGCGGGGGGCCTGTCTAGTGAAAAAGAGACCCAGTACTTC.

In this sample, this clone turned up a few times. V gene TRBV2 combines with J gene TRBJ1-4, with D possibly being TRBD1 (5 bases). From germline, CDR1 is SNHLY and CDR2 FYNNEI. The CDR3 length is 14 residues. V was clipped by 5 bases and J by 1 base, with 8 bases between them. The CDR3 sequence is CASSSQGTNEKLFF. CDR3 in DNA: TGTGCCAGCAGTTCCCAGGGAACTAATGAAAAACTGTTTTTT.

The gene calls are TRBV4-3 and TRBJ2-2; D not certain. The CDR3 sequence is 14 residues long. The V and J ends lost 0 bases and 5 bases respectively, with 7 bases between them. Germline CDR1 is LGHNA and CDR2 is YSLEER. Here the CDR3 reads CASSQDSGTGELFF. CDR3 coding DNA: TGCGCCAGCAGCCAAGATTCCGGGACCGGGGAGCTGTTTTTT.

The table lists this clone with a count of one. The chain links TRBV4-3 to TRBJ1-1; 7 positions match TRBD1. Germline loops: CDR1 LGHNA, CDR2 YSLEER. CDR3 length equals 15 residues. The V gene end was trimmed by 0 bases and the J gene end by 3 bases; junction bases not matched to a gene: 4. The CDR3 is CASSQESRGDTEAFF. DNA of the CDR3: TGCGCCAGCAGCCAAGAGTCCAGGGGGGACACTGAAGCTTTCTTT.

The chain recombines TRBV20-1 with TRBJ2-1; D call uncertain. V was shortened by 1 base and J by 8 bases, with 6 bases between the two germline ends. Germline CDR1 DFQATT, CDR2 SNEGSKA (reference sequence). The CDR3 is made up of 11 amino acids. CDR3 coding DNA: TGCAGTGCTAGAGTGGGCTATGAGCAGTTCTTC. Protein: CSARVGYEQFF.

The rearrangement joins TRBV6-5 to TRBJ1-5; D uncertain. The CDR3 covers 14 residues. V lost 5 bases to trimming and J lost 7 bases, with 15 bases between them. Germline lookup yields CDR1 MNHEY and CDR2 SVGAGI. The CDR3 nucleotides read TGTGCCAGCAGTGAAACGAGTCTACAGCAGCCCCAGCATTTT. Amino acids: CASSETSLQQPQHF.

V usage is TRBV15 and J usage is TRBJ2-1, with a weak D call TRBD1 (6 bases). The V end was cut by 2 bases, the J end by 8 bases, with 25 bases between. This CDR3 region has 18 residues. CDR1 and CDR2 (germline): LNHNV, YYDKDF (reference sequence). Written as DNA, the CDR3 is TGTGCCACCAGCAGACAGACCCCCGGGACACGGATTGGGGATGAGCAGTTCTTC. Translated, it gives CATSRQTPGTRIGDEQFF.

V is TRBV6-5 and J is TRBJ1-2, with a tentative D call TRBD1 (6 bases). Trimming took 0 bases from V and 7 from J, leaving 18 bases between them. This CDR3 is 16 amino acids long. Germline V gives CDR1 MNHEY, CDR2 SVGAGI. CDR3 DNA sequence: TGTGCCAGCAGTTACTCCCGGGTTAGGGGGTGGGGTGGCTACACCTTC. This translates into CASSYSRVRGWGGYTF.

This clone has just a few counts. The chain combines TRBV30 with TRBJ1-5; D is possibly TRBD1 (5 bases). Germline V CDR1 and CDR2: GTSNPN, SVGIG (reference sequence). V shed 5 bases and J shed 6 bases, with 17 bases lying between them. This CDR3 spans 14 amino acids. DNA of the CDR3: TGTGCCTGGGGTCGCGGGGGGTCGAGTCAGCCCCAGCATTTT. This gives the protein CAWGRGGSSQPQHF.

The DNA for the CDR3 is TGTGCCAGCTCACCACTAAGGGGGACAGGGGATGAAAAACTGTTTTTT. Amino acid sequence: CASSPLRGTGDEKLFF. The gene calls are TRBV18 and TRBJ1-4; 10 nucleotides line up with TRBD1. Germline CDR1 is KGHSH and CDR2 is LQKENI. The V gene end was trimmed by 1 base and the J gene end by 6 bases; junction bases not matched to a gene: 5. This CDR3 has 16 residues.

CDR3 in DNA: TGTGCCAGCAGTCTAGGGACAGGAGAATCACCCCTCCACTTT. As protein: CASSLGTGESPLHF. The chain is built from TRBV7-2 and TRBJ1-6, with 8 positions matching TRBD1. J lost 10 bases, V lost 6 bases, and 8 bases had no gene match. CDR3 size: 14 residues. The germline V gene encodes CDR1 SGHTA and CDR2 FQGNSA. The variable domain in full, with the rest retrieved from reference TRBV7-2 and TRBJ1-6, is GAGVSQSPSNKVTEKGKDVELRCDPISGHTALYWYRQSLGQGLEFLIYFQGNSAPDKSGLPSDRFSAERTGGSVSTLTIQRTQQEDSAVYLCASSLGTGESPLHFGNGTRLTVT.

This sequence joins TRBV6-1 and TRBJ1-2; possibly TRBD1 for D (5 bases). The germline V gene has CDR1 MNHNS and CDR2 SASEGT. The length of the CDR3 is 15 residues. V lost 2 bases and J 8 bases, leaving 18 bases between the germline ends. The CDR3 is CASSESAGLPLGYTF. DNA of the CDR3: TGTGCCAGCAGTGAATCGGCAGGGCTCCCTCTCGGCTACACCTTC.

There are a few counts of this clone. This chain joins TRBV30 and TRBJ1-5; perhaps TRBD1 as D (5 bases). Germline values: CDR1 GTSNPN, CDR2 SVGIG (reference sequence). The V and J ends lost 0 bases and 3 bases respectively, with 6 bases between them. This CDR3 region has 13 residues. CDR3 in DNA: TGTGCCTGGAGTGTACAGGACAATCAGCCCCAGCATTTT. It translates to CAWSVQDNQPQHF.

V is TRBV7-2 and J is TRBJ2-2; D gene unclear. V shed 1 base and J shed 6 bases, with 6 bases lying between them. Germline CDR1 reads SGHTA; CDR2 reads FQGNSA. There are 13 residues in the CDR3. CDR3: CASSLVSAGELFF. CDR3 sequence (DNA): TGTGCCAGCAGCTTAGTATCCGCCGGGGAGCTGTTTTTT.

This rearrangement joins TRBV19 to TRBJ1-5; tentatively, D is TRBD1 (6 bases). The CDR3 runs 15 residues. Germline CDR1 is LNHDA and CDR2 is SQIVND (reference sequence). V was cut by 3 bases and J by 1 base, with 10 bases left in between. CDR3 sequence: CASSIQGQSNQPQHF. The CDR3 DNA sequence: TGTGCCAGTAGTATTCAAGGACAGAGCAATCAGCCCCAGCATTTT.

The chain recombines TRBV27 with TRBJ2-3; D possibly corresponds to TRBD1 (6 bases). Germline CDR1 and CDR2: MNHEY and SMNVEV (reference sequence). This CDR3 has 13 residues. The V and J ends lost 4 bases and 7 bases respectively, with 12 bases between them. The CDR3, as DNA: TGTGCCAGCAGTTGGACAGTCGACCATACGCAGTATTTT. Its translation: CASSWTVDHTQYF.

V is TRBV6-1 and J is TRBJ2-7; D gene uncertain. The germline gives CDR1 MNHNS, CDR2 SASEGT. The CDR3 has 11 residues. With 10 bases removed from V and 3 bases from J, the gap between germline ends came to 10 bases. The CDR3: CATERGYEQYF. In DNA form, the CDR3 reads TGTGCCACAGAACGTGGCTACGAGCAGTACTTC.

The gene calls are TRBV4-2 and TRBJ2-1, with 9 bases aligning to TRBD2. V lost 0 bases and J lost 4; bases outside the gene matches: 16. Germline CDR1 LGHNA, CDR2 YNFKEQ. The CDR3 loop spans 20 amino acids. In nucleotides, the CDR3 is TGTGCCAGCAGCCAAGAATCAAGCGGGGGGCCCCGCGGTCGGTACAATGAGCAGTTCTTC. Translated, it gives CASSQESSGGPRGRYNEQFF.

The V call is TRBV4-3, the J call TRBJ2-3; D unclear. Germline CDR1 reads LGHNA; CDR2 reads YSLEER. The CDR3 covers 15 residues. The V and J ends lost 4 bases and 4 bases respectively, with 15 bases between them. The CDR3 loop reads CASSPRHEVPDTQYF. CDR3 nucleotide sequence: TGCGCCAGCAGCCCGAGGCATGAGGTGCCAGATACGCAGTATTTT.

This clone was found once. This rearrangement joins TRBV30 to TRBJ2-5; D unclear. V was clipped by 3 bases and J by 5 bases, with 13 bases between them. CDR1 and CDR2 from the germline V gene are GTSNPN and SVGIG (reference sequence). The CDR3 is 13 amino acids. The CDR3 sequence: CAWRRPDGETQYF. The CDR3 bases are TGTGCCTGGAGGCGGCCCGACGGGGAGACCCAGTACTTC. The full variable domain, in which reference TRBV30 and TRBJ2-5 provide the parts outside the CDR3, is SQTIHQWPATLVQPVGSPLSLECTVEGTSNPNLYWYRQAAGRGLQLLFYSVGIGQISSEVPQNLSASRPQDRQFILSSKKLLLSDSGFYLCAWRRPDGETQYFGPGTRLLVL.

CDR3 coding DNA: TGTGCCAGCAGTGAGCCGGGACAGGGGATCGTCTATGGCTACACCTTC. It yields the protein CASSEPGQGIVYGYTF. The rearrangement joins TRBV6-1 to TRBJ1-2; 10 bases map to TRBD1. Germline V CDR1 and CDR2: MNHNS, SASEGT. V was pared by 3 bases and J by 4 bases, with 8 bases of the junction left unmatched. The CDR3 consists of 16 residues.

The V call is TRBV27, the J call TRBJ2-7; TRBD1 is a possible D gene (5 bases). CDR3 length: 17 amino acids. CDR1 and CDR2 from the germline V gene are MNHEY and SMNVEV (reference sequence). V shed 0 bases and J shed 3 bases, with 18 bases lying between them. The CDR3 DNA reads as TGTGCCAGCAGTTTATCCCTAGGGCCAGGGCGAGTCTACGAGCAGTACTTC. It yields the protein CASSLSLGPGRVYEQYF.

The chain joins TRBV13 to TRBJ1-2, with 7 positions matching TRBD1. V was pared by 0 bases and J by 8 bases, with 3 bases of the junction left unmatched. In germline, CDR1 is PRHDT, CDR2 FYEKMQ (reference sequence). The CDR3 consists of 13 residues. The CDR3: CASSLGQGSGYTF. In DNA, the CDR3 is TGTGCCAGCAGCTTAGGACAGGGGAGCGGCTACACCTTC. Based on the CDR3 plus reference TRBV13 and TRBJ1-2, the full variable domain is AAGVIQSPRHLIKEKRETATLKCYPIPRHDTVYWYQQGPGQDPQFLISFYEKMQSDKGSIPDRFSAQQFSDYHSELNMSSLELGDSALYFCASSLGQGSGYTFGSGTRLTVV.

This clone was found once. As DNA, the CDR3 is TGTGCCAGCAGCCAATCGCCCAGTGAAGCTTTCTTT. It yields the protein CASSQSPSEAFF. The chain links TRBV16 to TRBJ1-1; D call uncertain. This CDR3 has 12 residues. Germline CDR1 and CDR2: KGHSY and FQNENV. The V and J ends lost 0 bases and 7 bases respectively, with 6 bases between them.